These T cell receptor beta chains were read from a single sample in a study of cytomegalovirus exposure and HLA in healthy donors. Using immunoSEQ multiplex PCR, the repertoire was profiled, and TCRdb retains in-frame clones only, with some absent. The sample table sets out around 80,000 clones. Sequencing was done on a sample of PBMCs. The receptors originated from a man aged 40-49 years in good health and CMV-seronegative. Both conserved end residues are trimmed from each CDR3. D genes are given only for firm matches.

TRBD2,TRBV12-5,ASGLFSGSDTDTGELF
NA,TRBV7-2,ASSPGGGGYGYT
TRBD2,TRBV4-1,ASSRLAGSTDTQY
NA,TRBV6-4,ASIRVSGANVLT
TRBD2,TRBV9,ASSVRGGAAGELF
NA,TRBV6-5,ASSSGSAEAF
TRBD2,TRBV7-6,ASSGGLAGYTDTQY
NA,TRBV11-3,ASSPRGTSYEQY
NA,TRBV7-9,ASSLTGSTDTQY
TRBD2,TRBV2,ATNLGGGTYEQY
TRBD1,TRBV15,ATSRQKGATYEQY
NA,TRBV5-6,ASSLEGAYEQY
NA,TRBV13,ASSQGYGEQY
NA,TRBV19,ASRGRQDAYEQY
NA,TRBV7-9,ASSLELANTEAF
TRBD2,TRBV2,ASNLLAGGTDTQY
NA,TRBV15,ATSRGSSAYEQY
TRBD1,TRBV28,ASIGRGRNTGELF
TRBD2,TRBV7-2,ASSWRSSGGGTDTQY
NA,TRBV7-2,ASSRGGSYEQY